The 25 T cell receptor beta chains below all came from one sample that was sequenced in a study of blood T cell repertoires in COVID-19. Using immunoSEQ multiplex PCR, the repertoire was profiled, and TCRdb retains in-frame clones only, with some absent. Of hundreds of thousands of clones listed, roughly 90% are singletons. Sequencing was performed on peripheral blood. The receptors stem from a woman aged 25 to 45 with COVID-19, enrolled during active disease.

This sequence joins TRBV7-9 and TRBJ2-1; 10 bases match TRBD2. This CDR3 has 18 residues. The ends lost 5 bases at V and 3 bases at J; junction bases unmatched: 13. Germline V gene lookup returns CDR1 SEHNR and CDR2 FQNEAQ (reference sequence). CDR3: CASSRSGRAVPNYNEQFF. The CDR3 bases are TGTGCCAGCAGCCGGAGCGGGAGGGCCGTCCCCAACTACAATGAGCAGTTCTTC.

This chain links TRBV4-3 with TRBJ2-7; D is unresolved. The CDR3 sequence is 13 residues long. The V and J ends lost 0 bases and 4 bases respectively, with 7 bases between them. Germline V gene sequence: CDR1 LGHNA, CDR2 YSLEER. Here the CDR3 DNA reads TGCGCCAGCAGCCAAGAACTACATTACGAGCAGTACGTC. As protein: CASSQELHYEQYV.

The chain combines TRBV27 with TRBJ2-3, with 8 bases identical to TRBD1. From germline, CDR1 is MNHEY and CDR2 SMNVEV (reference sequence). The CDR3 loop spans 15 amino acids. Trimming at V came to 5 bases and at J to 0 bases, leaving 4 bases not matched to a gene. This CDR3 is CASSGTGHSTDTQYF. The CDR3 DNA sequence: TGTGCCAGCAGTGGGACAGGACATAGCACAGATACGCAGTATTTT.

The CDR3 spells CASSQVSDNQPQHF. The CDR3 region has the DNA TGCGCCAGCAGCCAAGTGAGCGACAATCAGCCCCAGCATTTT. The chain has TRBV4-1 and TRBJ1-5; D is undetermined. This CDR3 spans 14 amino acids. CDR1 and CDR2 (germline): MGHRA, YSYEKL. Trimming shortened V by 1 base and J by 3 bases, and 7 bases separated the two germline ends.

As for this clone: At one of its ends the junction is not consistent with the germline gene, which may arise from a read error. The chain employs TRBV7-7 and TRBJ2-1; 11 bases align to TRBD2. The CDR3 sequence is 15 residues long. Germline lookup yields CDR1 SSHAT and CDR2 FNYEAQ (reference sequence). The CDR3 here is CASSQTSGDYNEQFF. The DNA of the CDR3 is TGTGCTAGCAGCCAGACTAGCGGGGATTACAATGAGCAGTTCTTC.

This CDR3 is CASSLTPGAGASRTDTQYF. The CDR3 DNA is TGTGCCAGCAGCCTGACGCCGGGCGCGGGGGCGAGTCGCACAGATACGCAGTATTTT. This rearrangement joins TRBV4-2 to TRBJ2-3; a possible D gene is TRBD2 (7 bases). V lost 4 bases to trimming and J lost 1 base, with 24 bases between them. CDR1 LGHNA and CDR2 YNFKEQ come from the germline V gene. This CDR3 region has 19 residues.

J is TRBJ2-1 and V is TRBV5-1; 9 bases agree with TRBD1. The germline CDR1 and CDR2 sequences are SGHRS and YFSETQ. The CDR3 loop spans 16 amino acids. J gave up 9 bases and V 3 bases, and 13 bases lay outside the gene matches. The CDR3 nucleotides are TGCGCCAGCAGCTCCGGGACAGGGTGGGGGGCTGCTGAGCAGTTCTTC. Residues: CASSSGTGWGAAEQFF.

V and J are TRBV29-1 and TRBJ2-1; 11 bases map to TRBD2. CDR1 is SQVTM and CDR2 is ANQGSEA in the germline V gene. CDR3 length: 15 amino acids. V was pared by 1 base and J by 7 bases, with 6 bases of the junction left unmatched. CDR3 coding DNA: TGCAGCGTTGAAGGTAGCGGGAGGGCCAGAAATGAGCAGTTCTTC. This encodes CSVEGSGRARNEQFF.

V usage is TRBV24-1 and J usage is TRBJ2-4, with a tentative D call TRBD2 (5 bases). Trimming pared 3 bases from V and 3 bases from J, leaving 14 bases between. Germline assignment: CDR1 KGHDR and CDR2 SFDVKD. CDR3 size: 16 residues. For the CDR3, the DNA is TGTGCCACCAGTGATCCCTCCCGACGGGGCAAAAACATTCAGTACTTC. It translates to CATSDPSRRGKNIQYF.

This chain connects TRBV11-2 to TRBJ2-5; no clear D gene. This CDR3 has 14 amino acids. From germline, CDR1 is SGHAT and CDR2 FQNNGV. Trimming removed 5 bases from V and 4 bases from J, with 14 bases in between. The CDR3 reads CASSPHINRETQYF. CDR3 nucleotides: TGTGCCAGCAGCCCCCACATAAACCGAGAGACCCAGTACTTC.

V usage is TRBV29-1 and J usage is TRBJ2-3; TRBD2 matches at 10 bases. This CDR3 has 16 amino acids. The V gene's germline CDR1 is SQVTM and CDR2 ANQGSEA. J gave up 9 bases and V 3 bases, and 15 bases lay outside the gene matches. The CDR3 DNA reads TGCAGCGTTGACAGGAGGGGGACTAGCGAAAGAGACACGCAGTATTTT. Translated, it gives CSVDRRGTSERDTQYF.

The chain couples TRBV19 to TRBJ1-4; 9 nucleotides line up with TRBD1. V was clipped by 4 bases and J by 10 bases; unmatched bases: 4. Germline V gene data show CDR1 as LNHDA and CDR2 as SQIVND (reference sequence). The CDR3 has 13 residues. The CDR3: CASSTLTGGKLFF. For the CDR3, the DNA is TGTGCCAGTAGTACCCTGACAGGGGGAAAACTGTTTTTT.

This clone was recorded only once. This chain connects TRBV6-6 to TRBJ2-1; 7 nucleotides match TRBD1. J gave up 7 bases and V 2 bases, and 11 bases lay outside the gene matches. This CDR3 is built from 16 residues. Germline CDR1 is MNHNY and CDR2 is SVGAGI (reference sequence). The CDR3 sequence: CASSYRRAQGDNEQFF. Written as DNA, the CDR3 is TGTGCCAGCAGTTACCGCAGAGCCCAGGGGGATAATGAGCAGTTCTTC.

The chain joins TRBV7-2 to TRBJ2-3; 10 positions match TRBD1. Germline V gives CDR1 SGHTA, CDR2 FQGNSA. V dropped 0 bases and J dropped 3; count of bases not matched to a gene: 6. CDR3 length: 17 amino acids. Here the CDR3 reads CASSLALWTGGTDTQYF. CDR3 nucleotides: TGTGCCAGCAGCTTAGCGCTATGGACAGGGGGAACAGATACGCAGTATTTT.

The table lists this clone with a count of one. CDR3 amino acids: CASSRGQGPYEQYF. The CDR3 bases are TGTGCCAGCAGCCGGGGACAGGGCCCCTACGAGCAGTACTTC. The rearrangement joins TRBV5-6 to TRBJ2-7, with TRBD1 identical over 9 bases. The CDR3 contains 14 residues. The trim removed 4 bases at V and 2 bases at J, leaving 4 bases unmatched. From germline, CDR1 is SGHDT and CDR2 YYEEEE.

This clone occurred a few times. The rearrangement joins TRBV30 to TRBJ2-5; TRBD1 might be the D (5 bases). Deletions cut 5 bases from V and 4 bases from J, with 11 bases between. Germline loops: CDR1 GTSNPN, CDR2 SVGIG (reference sequence). This CDR3 has 12 amino acids. Written as DNA, the CDR3 is TGTGCCTGGCAGACAGTGCGAGAGACCCAGTACTTC. It yields the protein CAWQTVRETQYF.

The CDR3 nucleotides are TGTGCCAGCAGCTTCGGGTTCGAGACCGAAGCTTTCTTT. Translated, it gives CASSFGFETEAFF. The rearrangement uses TRBV5-8 and TRBJ1-1; D gene uncertain. Trimming took off 2 bases at V and 8 bases at J, with 13 bases between the two ends. CDR1 and CDR2 from the germline V gene are SGHTS and YDEGEE. The length of the CDR3 is 13 residues.

The rearrangement joins TRBV19 to TRBJ1-5; D is uncertain. The V gene's germline CDR1 is LNHDA and CDR2 SQIVND (reference sequence). The CDR3 totals 14 residues. The V and J ends lost 6 bases and 3 bases respectively, with 12 bases between them. Here the CDR3 DNA reads TGTGCCAGTAGGATCGGGGAACCCAATCAGCCCCAGCATTTT. Translating gives CASRIGEPNQPQHF.

As to this clone: Other DNA sequences within the sample encode an identical CDR3. This chain joins TRBV19 and TRBJ1-1; weak D call: TRBD1 (5 bases). V was shortened by 3 bases and J by 3 bases, with 8 bases between the two germline ends. There are 13 residues in the CDR3. The V gene's germline CDR1 is LNHDA and CDR2 SQIVND (reference sequence). The CDR3 nucleotides read TGTGCCAGTAGTATTCGGGGGGACACTGAAGCTTTCTTT. Translated, it gives CASSIRGDTEAFF.

The chain employs TRBV21-1 and TRBJ2-2; the D segment call TRBD2 is taken from the table without a DNA check. TRBV21-1 represents a pseudogene. This CDR3 contains 17 residues. CDR3 DNA: TGTGCCAGCAGCCCCCTCCCCCTTTTTCCGAACACCGGGGAGCTGTTTTTT. It encodes CASSPLPLFPNTGELFF.

The rearrangement joins TRBV30 to TRBJ2-5, with TRBD1 as a possible D gene (6 bases). The germline V gene encodes CDR1 GTSNPN and CDR2 SVGIG (reference sequence). The CDR3 length is 14 residues. Trimming took off 3 bases at V and 4 bases at J, with 15 bases between the two ends. The CDR3, as DNA: TGTGCCTGGAGCGGCAGGATAGGGGGAGAGACCCAGTACTTC. It encodes CAWSGRIGGETQYF.

The chain uses TRBV7-2 and TRBJ2-7, with TRBD1 identical over 9 bases. The CDR3 length is 15 residues. The ends lost 1 base at V and 4 bases at J; junction bases unmatched: 5. Germline CDR1 is SGHTA and CDR2 is FQGNSA. This CDR3 reads CASSLGDRALYEQYF. CDR3 bases: TGTGCCAGCAGCTTAGGGGACAGGGCCCTGTACGAGCAGTACTTC.

This chain joins TRBV7-2 and TRBJ2-7, with 11 nucleotides matching TRBD2. The J segment lost 4 bases and the V segment lost 5 bases, leaving 7 bases of the junction unmatched. This CDR3 has 15 amino acids. Germline V gene lookup returns CDR1 SGHTA and CDR2 FQGNSA. The CDR3 DNA is TGTGCCAGCAGCCAAGACACTAGCGGGGGTTACGAGCAGTACTTC. Amino acids: CASSQDTSGGYEQYF.

The chain carries TRBV5-5 and TRBJ2-1; 8 bases fit TRBD2. Germline V gives CDR1 SGHKS, CDR2 YYEKEE (reference sequence). The CDR3 consists of 16 residues. V lost 5 bases, J lost 0 bases, and 7 bases stayed unmatched. CDR3 coding DNA: TGTGCCAGCAGTTCCAAGAGCGGGAGCTCCTACAATGAGCAGTTCTTC. Protein: CASSSKSGSSYNEQFF.

The CDR3: CAISEPGTVNTEAFF. The CDR3 nucleotides are TGTGCCATCAGTGAGCCCGGGACAGTGAACACTGAAGCTTTCTTT. The rearrangement uses TRBV10-3 and TRBJ1-1; 7 bases map to TRBD1. The CDR3 has 15 amino acids. The germline gives CDR1 ENHRY, CDR2 SYGVKD. J was trimmed by 0 bases and V by 2 bases; bases with no gene match: 3.